Listed here are 32 T cell receptor beta chains from one sample, sequenced in a study of T-cell memory formation after mild COVID-19. A single record per CDR3 protein comes from TCRdb applying MiXCR to the 5' RACE reads. The data contain about 120,000 distinct CDR3 sequences, 22% of them singletons. What was sequenced was PBMCs or a T cell subset sorted from them (not recorded which). The receptors originated from a man aged 18 to 29 who had mild COVID-19 (a few samples of this study predate the infection). Cell type and time point are not known.

This clonotype was detected only a few times. The chain combines TRBV12-3 or TRBV12-4 with TRBJ2-7; 7 bases are shared with TRBD2. The CDR3 spans 14 residues. V was pared by 9 bases and J by 1 base, with 9 bases of the junction left unmatched. Here the CDR3 DNA reads TGTGCCAGTCGGCTAGCGGTAAATTCCTACGAGCAGTACTTC. Its translation is CASRLAVNSYEQYF.

This clonotype was found a few times. CDR3 bases: TGTGCCAGCAGTCCCGTGGAGCGACTGAGCTCCTACAATGAGCAGTTCTTC. It encodes CASSPVERLSSYNEQFF. The chain has TRBV25-1 and TRBJ2-1; no clear D. CDR1 is MGHDK, CDR2 SYGVNS, per germline. The CDR3 is 17 residues long. Deletions cut 5 bases from V and 0 bases from J, with 17 bases between.

This chain joins TRBV7-2 and TRBJ2-1; D uncertain. Trimming removed 5 bases at V and 6 bases at J, with 5 bases between. Germline loops: CDR1 SGHTA, CDR2 FQGNSA. The CDR3 spans 11 residues. The CDR3 DNA follows: TGTGCCAGCAGCCACCCCAATGAGCAGTTCTTC. It translates to CASSHPNEQFF.

This chain links TRBV7-2 with TRBJ2-5, with D unresolved. This CDR3 has 15 residues. Trimming removed 2 bases from V and 2 bases from J, with 12 bases in between. Germline CDR1 and CDR2: SGHTA and FQGNSA. CDR3 DNA: TGTGCCAGCAGCTTAACCCCGCAGACTCAAGAGACCCAGTACTTC. Translation: CASSLTPQTQETQYF. The full variable domain, with the rest looked up from reference TRBV7-2 and TRBJ2-5, is GAGVSQSPSNKVTEKGKDVELRCDPISGHTALYWYRQSLGQGLEFLIYFQGNSAPDKSGLPSDRFSAERTGGSVSTLTIQRTQQEDSAVYLCASSLTPQTQETQYFGPGTRLLVL.

The chain carries TRBV6-2 or TRBV6-3 and TRBJ2-3, with 7 positions matching TRBD1. This CDR3 spans 14 amino acids. The trim removed 6 bases at V and 3 bases at J, leaving 6 bases unmatched. The germline gives CDR1 MNHEY, CDR2 SVGEGT. The CDR3 DNA sequence: TGTGCCAGCAGCCGGGACAGCCTTACAGATACGCAGTATTTT. Translation: CASSRDSLTDTQYF.

The V gene is TRBV7-9, the J gene TRBJ1-4; D uncertain. The V and J ends lost 1 base and 5 bases respectively, with 11 bases between them. The CDR3 has 15 amino acids. From germline, CDR1 is SEHNR and CDR2 FQNEAQ (reference sequence). CDR3 residues: CASSLDRGFNEKLFF. DNA of the CDR3: TGTGCCAGCAGCTTAGACCGGGGATTCAATGAAAAACTGTTTTTT.

The V gene is TRBV20-1, the J gene TRBJ2-3; the D gene is possibly TRBD2 (6 bases). CDR3 length: 16 amino acids. CDR1 and CDR2 (germline): DFQATT, SNEGSKA (reference sequence). V lost 3 bases and J 0 bases, leaving 16 bases between the germline ends. CDR3 nucleotide sequence: TGCAGTGCTAGGCGGGGTGTAGGGTCGAGCACAGATACGCAGTATTTT. Its translation is CSARRGVGSSTDTQYF.

V and J are TRBV6-2 or TRBV6-3 and TRBJ2-1; TRBD2 matches 11 bases. The CDR3 consists of 16 residues. J gave up 4 bases and V 5 bases, and 7 bases lay outside the gene matches. Germline loops: CDR1 MNHEY, CDR2 SVGEGT. The CDR3 coding sequence is TGTGCCAGCAGTCCTATAGCGGGGGGGCCTTACAATGAGCAGTTCTTC. It translates to CASSPIAGGPYNEQFF.

CDR3 DNA sequence: TGCGCCAGCAGCCAAGAGGCGTTTCTAAATTCACCCCTCCACTTT. Amino acids: CASSQEAFLNSPLHF. The chain is built from TRBV4-3 and TRBJ1-6; D remains ambiguous. V lost 0 bases, J lost 7 bases, and 10 bases lay in between. The CDR3 length is 15 residues. The germline CDR1 and CDR2 sequences are LGHNA and YSLEER.

V and J are TRBV7-8 and TRBJ2-1; 8 bases line up with TRBD2. The CDR3 consists of 16 residues. Trimming removed 3 bases from V and 5 bases from J; junction bases left unmatched: 9. CDR1 SGHVS and CDR2 FQNEAQ come from the germline V gene. CDR3 sequence reads: CASSFSGGAFHNEQFF. Here the CDR3 DNA reads TGTGCCAGCAGCTTCTCCGGGGGGGCCTTCCACAATGAGCAGTTCTTC.

The rearrangement links TRBV9 to TRBJ1-5; D is perhaps TRBD1 (6 bases). V lost 1 base to trimming and J lost 6 bases, with 14 bases between them. The CDR3 contains 15 residues. Germline CDR1 reads SGDLS; CDR2 reads YYNGEE. CDR3 protein: CASSVRGGEGQPQHF. The CDR3 DNA is TGTGCCAGCAGCGTAAGAGGGGGGGAGGGTCAGCCCCAGCATTTT.

The rearrangement uses TRBV2 and TRBJ1-6; D is unresolved. Germline V gene sequence: CDR1 SNHLY, CDR2 FYNNEI. Trimming took off 6 bases at V and 6 bases at J, with 9 bases between the two ends. The CDR3 spans 13 residues. CDR3 sequence reads: CASSSKGNSPLHF. CDR3 sequence (DNA): TGTGCCAGCAGCTCTAAGGGTAATTCACCCCTCCACTTT. Filled out from reference TRBV2 and TRBJ1-6, the complete variable domain reads EPEVTQTPSHQVTQMGQEVILRCVPISNHLYFYWYRQILGQKVEFLVSFYNNEISEKSEIFDDQFSVERPDGSNFTLKIRSTKLEDSAMYFCASSSKGNSPLHFGNGTRLTVT.

The CDR3: CSARDYSGGPFSGELFF. The CDR3 nucleotides are TGCAGTGCTAGAGACTATAGCGGGGGGCCATTCTCCGGGGAGCTGTTTTTT. The chain combines TRBV20-1 with TRBJ2-2; the match to TRBD2 covers 10 bases. The CDR3 is 17 amino acids. The germline gives CDR1 DFQATT, CDR2 SNEGSKA (reference sequence). The V segment lost 0 bases and the J segment 6 bases; nucleotides outside the gene matches: 10.

This clonotype was observed once. The J gene is TRBJ2-1, the V gene TRBV28, with 10 bases fitting TRBD1. CDR1 and CDR2 (germline): MDHEN, SYDVKM. The CDR3 covers 15 residues. The V gene end was trimmed by 4 bases and the J gene end by 5 bases; junction bases not matched to a gene: 5. The CDR3 DNA reads TGTGCCAGCAGTTCGGGACAGGGGATCAACAATGAGCAGTTCTTC. Its translation: CASSSGQGINNEQFF.

V and J are TRBV6-2 or TRBV6-3 and TRBJ2-5; 9 nucleotides line up with TRBD1. V gave up 4 bases and J gave up 5 bases; unmatched junction bases: 14. Germline CDR1 and CDR2: MNHEY and SVGEGT. The CDR3 spans 17 residues. The CDR3 region has the DNA TGTGCCAGCAGTTGGACTGCGGACAGGGGAAGAGTTGAGACCCAGTACTTC. It yields the protein CASSWTADRGRVETQYF.

The rearrangement joins TRBV7-2 to TRBJ2-2; 10 bases are shared with TRBD1. V was pared by 3 bases and J by 3 bases, with 7 bases of the junction left unmatched. This CDR3 contains 17 residues. CDR1 and CDR2 (germline): SGHTA, FQGNSA. CDR3 nucleotide sequence: TGTGCCAGCAGCTTCCCGCGGGACAGGGGAGACACCGGGGAGCTGTTTTTT. Residues: CASSFPRDRGDTGELFF.

This chain connects TRBV5-6 to TRBJ1-2; TRBD1 matches at 10 bases. The CDR3 length is 14 residues. Germline V gene data show CDR1 as SGHDT and CDR2 as YYEEEE. Trimming removed 3 bases from V and 4 bases from J; junction bases left unmatched: 3. The CDR3 protein is CASSSGQGTYGYTF. CDR3 bases: TGTGCCAGCAGCTCGGGACAGGGGACCTATGGCTACACCTTC.

This rearrangement joins TRBV30 to TRBJ2-1, with TRBD1 matching 9 bases. The V gene end was trimmed by 0 bases and the J gene end by 7 bases; junction bases not matched to a gene: 7. The CDR3 runs to 15 residues. CDR1 GTSNPN and CDR2 SVGIG come from the germline V gene (reference sequence). CDR3 residues: CAWSVGQGRFNEQFF. CDR3 nucleotides: TGTGCCTGGAGTGTAGGACAGGGGCGGTTTAATGAGCAGTTCTTC. The full variable domain, with the rest looked up from reference TRBV30 and TRBJ2-1, is SQTIHQWPATLVQPVGSPLSLECTVEGTSNPNLYWYRQAAGRGLQLLFYSVGIGQISSEVPQNLSASRPQDRQFILSSKKLLLSDSGFYLCAWSVGQGRFNEQFFGPGTRLTVL.

The chain is built from TRBV4-2 and TRBJ2-3, with D maybe TRBD1 (6 bases). Trimming cost V 0 bases and J 2 bases, with 15 bases left between them. The CDR3 has 17 residues. Germline-derived CDR1 and CDR2 are LGHNA and YNFKEQ. CDR3 region: CASSQDPPTGVTDTQYF. DNA for the CDR3: TGTGCCAGCAGCCAAGATCCCCCGACAGGAGTCACAGATACGCAGTATTTT.

Only a few counts were recorded for this clonotype. This chain uses TRBV28 with TRBJ2-2; 14 bases agree with TRBD2. Germline CDR1 MDHEN, CDR2 SYDVKM. The J segment lost 2 bases and the V segment lost 6 bases, leaving 5 bases of the junction unmatched. The CDR3 runs 17 residues. CDR3 amino acids: CASSHGTSGSNTGELFF. For the CDR3, the DNA is TGTGCCAGCAGCCACGGGACTAGCGGGAGCAACACCGGGGAGCTGTTTTTT.

The V call is TRBV6-5, the J call TRBJ1-2; tentative D call: TRBD1 (6 bases). The V end lost 7 bases, the J end lost 5 bases, and 11 bases lay between the germline ends. The CDR3 has 12 residues. Looked up from germline, CDR1 is MNHEY and CDR2 is SVGAGI. DNA of the CDR3: TGTGCCAGCACCCAGGGGTGGTATGGCTACACCTTC. It specifies CASTQGWYGYTF.

V and J are TRBV5-1 and TRBJ2-1; D is uncertain. CDR3 length equals 14 residues. The V gene's germline CDR1 is SGHRS and CDR2 YFSETQ. Trimming removed 0 bases from V and 6 bases from J, with 10 bases in between. The CDR3 bases are TGCGCCAGCAGCTTGGCCCTGCTCACCAATGAGCAGTTCTTC. Its protein product is CASSLALLTNEQFF.

The chain uses TRBV7-2 and TRBJ2-1; TRBD2 matches at 7 bases. The V gene end was trimmed by 8 bases and the J gene end by 2 bases; junction bases not matched to a gene: 6. Germline values: CDR1 SGHTA, CDR2 FQGNSA. This CDR3 is 14 amino acids long. Here the CDR3 reads CASRGGPTYNEQFF. In DNA, the CDR3 is TGTGCCAGCCGCGGGGGTCCAACCTACAATGAGCAGTTCTTC.

The chain recombines TRBV5-1 with TRBJ2-3; a weak D match, TRBD1 (6 bases). This CDR3 comprises 13 residues. Trimming removed 1 base from V and 5 bases from J, with 8 bases in between. In germline, CDR1 is SGHRS, CDR2 YFSETQ. In DNA, the CDR3 is TGCGCCAGCAGCTTGAGGGGGTTAGATACGCAGTATTTT. It encodes CASSLRGLDTQYF.

The chain couples TRBV4-3 to TRBJ1-2; D ambiguous. Trimming took 0 bases from V and 1 from J, leaving 12 bases between them. The CDR3 loop spans 16 amino acids. Germline CDR1 reads LGHNA; CDR2 reads YSLEER. The CDR3: CASSQEGSGLNYGYTF. The CDR3, as DNA: TGCGCCAGCAGCCAAGAGGGGAGTGGGCTTAACTATGGCTACACCTTC.

This clonotype appeared a few times. The chain links TRBV7-9 to TRBJ1-1; no definite D call. CDR3 length equals 13 residues. In germline, CDR1 is SEHNR, CDR2 FQNEAQ (reference sequence). Deletions cut 8 bases from V and 3 bases from J, with 13 bases between. CDR3 amino acids: CASGPGDYTEAFF. The CDR3 region has the DNA TGTGCCAGCGGACCCGGCGATTACACTGAAGCTTTCTTT.

This clonotype occurred a few times. This chain links TRBV4-1 with TRBJ2-7; D is ambiguous. This CDR3 has 14 residues. CDR1 and CDR2 (germline): MGHRA, YSYEKL. V lost 1 base to trimming and J lost 6 bases, with 13 bases between them. The CDR3 DNA reads as TGCGCCAGCAGCCAAGGTCCCGCGATCGGCGAGCAGTACGTC. It specifies CASSQGPAIGEQYV.

This clonotype was seen more than once but under ten times. In DNA, the CDR3 is TGTGCCAGCTCATCTGGTGGTCAGCCCCAGCATTTT. Translated: CASSSGGQPQHF. The chain has TRBV18 and TRBJ1-5; D uncertain. Germline CDR1 reads KGHSH; CDR2 reads LQKENI. The CDR3 loop spans 12 amino acids. The V gene lost 5 bases and the J gene lost 6 bases, with 8 bases spanning the gap.

The genes are TRBV15 and TRBJ2-7, with D tentatively TRBD2 (6 bases). The length of the CDR3 is 17 residues. CDR1 and CDR2 from the germline V gene are LNHNV and YYDKDF (reference sequence). The V gene lost 5 bases and the J gene lost 1 base, with 21 bases spanning the gap. The CDR3 here is CATSPSSGGARSYEQYF. The CDR3 coding sequence is TGTGCCACCAGCCCGAGTTCGGGCGGGGCGCGATCCTACGAGCAGTACTTC.

This clonotype was observed a handful of times. The chain is built from TRBV7-2 and TRBJ2-3; TRBD2 matches at 13 bases. Losses at the gene ends were 8 bases for V and 4 bases for J; bases not matched to a gene: 6. CDR3 length: 15 amino acids. Germline V gives CDR1 SGHTA, CDR2 FQGNSA. DNA of the CDR3: TGTGCCAGCGCTCCTACTAGCGGGGGGGCAGATACGCAGTATTTT. It yields the protein CASAPTSGGADTQYF.

In this sample, this clonotype turned up a few times. The CDR3 is CASSTLRAGPRWEQFF. The DNA for the CDR3 is TGTGCCAGCAGCACCCTTAGGGCAGGGCCCCGGTGGGAGCAGTTCTTC. The chain carries TRBV11-2 and TRBJ2-1, with a possible D match to TRBD1 (5 bases). Per the germline V gene, CDR1 is SGHAT and CDR2 is FQNNGV. With 5 bases removed from V and 10 bases from J, the gap between germline ends came to 24 bases. This CDR3 spans 16 amino acids.

This clonotype was counted only a few times. V and J are TRBV13 and TRBJ1-6; D is possibly TRBD1 (5 bases). V lost 6 bases and J lost 9, with 15 bases in between. Germline-derived CDR1 and CDR2 are PRHDT and FYEKMQ (reference sequence). There are 14 residues in the CDR3. CDR3 protein: CASRSRGGTSPLHF. Written as DNA, the CDR3 is TGTGCCAGCAGGTCCCGCGGGGGTACTTCACCCCTCCACTTT.